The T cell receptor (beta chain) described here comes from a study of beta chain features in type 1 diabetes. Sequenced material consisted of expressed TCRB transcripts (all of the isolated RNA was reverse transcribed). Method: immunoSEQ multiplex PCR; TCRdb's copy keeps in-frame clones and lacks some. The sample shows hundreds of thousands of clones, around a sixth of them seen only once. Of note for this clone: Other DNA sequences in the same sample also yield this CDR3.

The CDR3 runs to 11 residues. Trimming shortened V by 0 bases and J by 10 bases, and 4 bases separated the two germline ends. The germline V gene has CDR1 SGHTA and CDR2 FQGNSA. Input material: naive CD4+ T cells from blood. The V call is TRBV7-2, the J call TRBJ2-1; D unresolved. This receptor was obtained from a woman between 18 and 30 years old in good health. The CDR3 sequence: CASSLAGEQFF. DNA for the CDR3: TGTGCCAGCAGCTTAGCGGGAGAGCAGTTCTTC. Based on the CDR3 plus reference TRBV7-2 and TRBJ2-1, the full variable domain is GAGVSQSPSNKVTEKGKDVELRCDPISGHTALYWYRQSLGQGLEFLIYFQGNSAPDKSGLPSDRFSAERTGGSVSTLTIQRTQQEDSAVYLCASSLAGEQFFGPGTRLTVL.